This paragraph covers one TCR beta chain sequence. What it binds is unknown. The CDR3 is 16 residues long. CDR1 is SGHAT and CDR2 is FQNNGV in the germline V gene. Trimming left V 7 bases short and J 3 bases short, with 18 bases between. The data originate from a study of regulatory T cells in long-lasting Graves disease. General study points: Favored usage of TRBV28, TRBJ1-2 and TRBJ2-5 was recorded in persistent disease. New patients shared about a thousand public clonotypes, fewer than the 2,500 to 3,500 shared by persistent patients.

Construction of the TCR beta libraries employed iRepertoire HTBI primers in conjunction with Arm-PCR of CDR3 regions. TCRdb reprocessed the multiplex PCR reads via MiXCR and lists one record per CDR3 protein. The data hold roughly 700,000 distinct CDR3 sequences, with around 32% observed a single time. Time point here: persistent/refractory GD, antithyroid drugs over 5 years with positive TRAb. PBMC-derived RNA was used for the TCR library. This sequence originates from a female donor with Graves disease. Sequencing was performed on peripheral blood mononuclear cells (PBMCs), taken when the disease was refractory, from a patient treated with antithyroid drugs. The V gene is TRBV11-2, the J gene TRBJ2-2; D perhaps matches TRBD2 (8 bases). CDR3 coding DNA: TGTGCCAGCACGGGAGGGGGCTTTTGGGACACCGGGGAGCTGTTTTTT. Protein: CASTGGGFWDTGELFF.